The rows below give T cell receptor beta chains drawn from one sample of a study of blood T cell repertoires in COVID-19. Profiling relied on immunoSEQ multiplex PCR, and the TCRdb table lists in-frame clones only, not all of them. The sample lists about 220,000 clones, 80% occurring once. Sequencing input: peripheral blood. The source of these receptors is a human donor in a cohort sampled during active COVID-19. Each CDR3 is given with its conserved first and last residue. Each record gives: J gene, V gene, D gene, clone size, CDR3 protein, CDR3 DNA. The D gene is left open where the match is weak. The size entry is marked missing in some rows and otherwise reads once, few, many or a size class.

TRBJ1-6,TRBV6-5,TRBD1,-,CASSYMGQGIGSPLHF,TGTGCCAGCAGTTACATGGGACAGGGGATTGGCTCACCCCTCCACTTT
TRBJ1-6,TRBV2,TRBD1,-,CASSEVQGGSSPLHF,TGTGCCAGCAGTGAAGTGCAGGGGGGTAGTTCACCCCTCCACTTT
TRBJ1-5,TRBV18,TRBD1,few,CASSPAGGGQPQHF,TGTGCCAGCTCACCAGCAGGGGGCGGTCAGCCCCAGCATTTT
TRBJ2-7,TRBV9,TRBD2,-,CASSRGRSSYEQYF,TGTGCCAGCAGTCGCGGGAGGAGCTCCTACGAGCAGTACTTC
TRBJ2-3,TRBV18,-,-,CASSPNRRYAQYF,TGTGCCAGCTCACCAAACAGACGTTATGCGCAGTATTTT
TRBJ2-3,TRBV30,TRBD2,-,CAWSVGGVDTQYF,TGTGCCTGGAGTGTGGGGGGGGTGGATACGCAGTATTTT
TRBJ1-6,TRBV5-6,-,-,CASSSYRLDSNSPLHF,TGTGCCAGCAGCTCGTACCGGTTGGACAGTAATTCACCCCTCCACTTT
TRBJ2-3,TRBV7-2,-,-,CASSLVVPAVHATQYF,TGTGCCAGCAGCTTAGTGGTTCCAGCGGTGCATGCTACGCAGTATTTT
TRBJ2-3,TRBV20-1,TRBD1,-,CSASHRDRGLDTQYF,TGCAGTGCTAGTCACCGGGACAGGGGGTTGGATACGCAGTATTTT
TRBJ1-6,TRBV27,TRBD1,few,CASRGQGHYNSPLHF,TGTGCCAGCCGCGGACAGGGCCACTATAATTCACCCCTCCACTTT
TRBJ1-6,TRBV5-1,-,once,CASSFEQPGSPLHF,TGCGCCAGCAGCTTTGAACAACCGGGATCACCCCTCCACTTT
TRBJ2-3,TRBV5-4,TRBD2,-,CASSKGTSGVNTDTQYF,TGTGCCAGCAGCAAAGGGACTAGCGGGGTCAACACAGATACGCAGTATTTT
TRBJ1-1,TRBV2,-,-,CASSEIGAVGTEAFF,TGTGCCAGCAGTGAAATAGGGGCCGTGGGCACTGAAGCTTTCTTT
TRBJ1-2,TRBV19,TRBD1,-,CASRGGQGSGYTF,TGTGCCAGCCGGGGGGGACAGGGCTCTGGCTACACCTTC
TRBJ2-2,TRBV11-3,-,-,CASSLGRDTGELFF,TGTGCCAGCAGCTTAGGGAGGGACACCGGGGAGCTGTTTTTT
TRBJ2-5,TRBV3-1/TRBV3-2,TRBD2,-,CASRGLASPGGQETQYF,TGTGCCAGCCGAGGACTAGCCTCCCCGGGGGGTCAAGAGACCCAGTACTTC
TRBJ2-1,TRBV9,TRBD2,-,CASSPWSLAGGYNEQFF,TGTGCCAGCAGCCCGTGGTCTCTAGCGGGAGGGTACAATGAGCAGTTCTTC
TRBJ2-3,TRBV6-2/TRBV6-3,-,-,CASSPRGRAPWTDTQYF,TGTGCCAGCAGCCCACGGGGTAGGGCTCCCTGGACAGATACGCAGTATTTT